The present T cell receptor beta chain was sequenced within a study of T cell responses to AZD1222 COVID-19 vaccine. CDR1 SGHAT and CDR2 FQNNGV come from the germline V gene. The CDR3 is made up of 14 amino acids. The ends were cut back, 4 bases at V and 1 base at J, with 7 bases in the middle. Clones were read by immunoSEQ multiplex PCR, and TCRdb kept only the in-frame ones, dropping some. The sample shows approximately 80,000 clones, approximately 83% of them seen only once. This sequence joins TRBV11-2 and TRBJ2-2; D possibly corresponds to TRBD1 (5 bases). The source of this sequence is an adult who received the AZD1222 COVID-19 vaccine. The sample here was peripheral blood, taken 28 days after the second AZD1222 dose. CDR3 sequence: CASSWGGNTGELFF. The CDR3, as DNA: TGTGCCAGCAGCTGGGGCGGGAACACCGGGGAGCTGTTTTTT.